This T cell receptor beta chain was sequenced in a study of blood T cell repertoires in COVID-19. This CDR3 comprises 17 residues. The germline gives CDR1 SGHVS, CDR2 FQNEAQ. The junction had 8 bases not matched to a gene; V was cut back by 3 bases and J by 1 base. Sequenced by immunoSEQ multiplex PCR; TCRdb stores in-frame clones only, minus some. The table shows 100,000 or so clones, with approximately 85% occurring only once. The receptor comes from a man between 50 and 59 years old with acute or convalescent COVID-19. Sequenced: peripheral blood. The chain joins TRBV7-8 to TRBJ2-3, with 9 nucleotides matching TRBD2. The CDR3, as DNA: TGTGCCAGCAGCTTCCAGCGGGAGGCTCTCGGCACAGATACGCAGTATTTT. Translation: CASSFQREALGTDTQYF. The full variable domain, rest sourced from reference TRBV7-8 and TRBJ2-3, is GAGVSQSPRYKVAKRGQDVALRCDPISGHVSLFWYQQALGQGPEFLTYFQNEAQLDKSGLPSDRFFAERPEGSVSTLKIQRTQQEDSAVYLCASSFQREALGTDTQYFGPGTRLTVL.